The clone carrying this T cell receptor beta chain occurred a few times. Its antigen is as yet unknown. The CDR3 runs to 16 residues. V was pared by 2 bases and J by 5 bases, with 16 bases between. Germline V gives CDR1 KGHSH, CDR2 LQKENI. The entry originates in a study of early T cells in non-severe SARS-CoV-2 infection. The overall study: Alpha and beta chains were unpaired, from unsorted whole-blood bulk RNA.

General observations from the study: Anti-spike CD8 responses were favored by VDJdb matching, which missed private and CD4 specificities.

Molecules of cDNA were individually given unique molecular identifiers that were attached to them. TCRdb processed the 5' RACE reads anew with MiXCR; each CDR3 protein has one entry. Of about 29,000 distinct CDR3 sequences detected, 4.5% appear once; the ten largest clones hold over 6%. The source of this sequence is an adult who was a healthcare worker with PCR-confirmed SARS-CoV-2 infection or an uninfected control (not recorded which). The rearrangement uses TRBV18 and TRBJ2-1; unclear D gene. The material sequenced was whole blood. The chain's CDR3 is CASSPALLNINNEQFF. The CDR3 bases are TGTGCCAGCTCACCAGCCCTACTTAACATAAACAATGAGCAGTTCTTC.